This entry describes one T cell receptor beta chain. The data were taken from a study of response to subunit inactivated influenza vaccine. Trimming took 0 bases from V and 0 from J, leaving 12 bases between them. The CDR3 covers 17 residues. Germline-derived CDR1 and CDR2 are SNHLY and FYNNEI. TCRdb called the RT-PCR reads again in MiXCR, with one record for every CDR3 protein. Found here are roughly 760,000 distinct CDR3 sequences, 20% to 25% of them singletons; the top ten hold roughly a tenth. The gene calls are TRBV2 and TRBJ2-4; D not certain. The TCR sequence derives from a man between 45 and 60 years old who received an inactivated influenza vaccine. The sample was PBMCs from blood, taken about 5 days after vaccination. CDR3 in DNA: TGTGCCAGCAGTGAAGCGCTGGCAGGTCTAGCCAAAAACATTCAGTACTTC. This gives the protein CASSEALAGLAKNIQYF.